One sample yielded the 13 T cell receptor beta chains listed below, sequenced in a study of tumor and adjacent non-tumor tissue in lung cancer. A modified ARM-PCR protocol with three rounds of nested PCR amplified TCRbeta. TCRdb ran MiXCR on the multiplex PCR reads and lists one entry per CDR3 protein. The table lists around 71,000 distinct CDR3 sequences, over 55% of them singletons. No cell sorting was done before RNA was extracted from the tissue. Sequencing used lung tumor tissue. All receptors derive from a woman aged 40 to 50 with non-small cell lung cancer.

Worth noting for this clonotype: A read error may produce the germline difference seen at one junction end. V and J are TRBV10-1 and TRBJ2-1; D possibly uses TRBD1 or TRBD2 (5 bases each). There are 13 residues in the CDR3. Germline assignment: CDR1 WNHNN and CDR2 SYGVQD (reference sequence). This CDR3 is CTSNEERGHEQFF. For the CDR3, the DNA is TGCACCAGCAATGAGGAACGGGGCCATGAGCAGTTCTTC.

This rearrangement joins TRBV10-2 to TRBJ2-1, with 9 bases matching TRBD1. This CDR3 comprises 13 residues. V gave up 10 bases and J gave up 9 bases; unmatched junction bases: 10. CDR1 WSHSY and CDR2 SAAADI come from the germline V gene. CDR3 loop: CATSGTGPSEQFF. CDR3 bases: TGCGCCACCTCCGGGACAGGGCCCAGTGAGCAGTTCTTC.

Worth noting for this clonotype: At one of its ends the junction is not consistent with the germline gene, which may arise from a read error. The CDR3 coding sequence is TGTCCCAGCAGCCGTAGACTAGCGGGAGATCTAGAGACCCAGTACTTC. It is translated as CPSSRRLAGDLETQYF. The rearrangement uses TRBV14 and TRBJ2-5; 12 bases line up with TRBD2. CDR1 is SGHDN, CDR2 FVKESK, per germline. This CDR3 comprises 16 residues.

This clonotype was detected once. V usage is TRBV4-1 and J usage is TRBJ2-3, with 11 bases that match TRBD1. CDR3 length: 18 amino acids. Germline CDR1 is MGHRA and CDR2 is YSYEKL. J gave up 3 bases and V 2 bases, and 10 bases lay outside the gene matches. The CDR3 protein is CASSQSHVGTGGTDTQYF. DNA of the CDR3: TGCGCCAGCAGCCAATCTCACGTGGGGACAGGGGGAACAGATACGCAGTATTTT.

The V gene is TRBV4-1, the J gene TRBJ1-4; D call uncertain. Germline loops: CDR1 MGHRA, CDR2 YSYEKL. The V end lost 8 bases, the J end lost 6 bases, and 16 bases lay between the germline ends. The CDR3 is 14 amino acids. The CDR3 DNA sequence: TGCGCCAGCGCCCTAGAGCCTAGACATGAAAAACTGTTTTTT. Its protein product is CASALEPRHEKLFF.

This clonotype was counted once. Because it lacks the conserved phenylalanine or tryptophan at the end, this CDR3 is likely a read error. Because the CDR3's place on the DNA is in doubt, the DNA is left out and the CDR3 is given as listed by TCRdb. The V call is TRBV29-1, the J call TRBJ2-5; TRBD1, as called in the table, went unchecked against the DNA. Germline CDR1 is SQVTM and CDR2 is ANQGSEA. Counting both end residues, the CDR3 totals 12 amino acids. CDR3 region: CSVDRTAETQYL.

As to this clonotype: At one boundary the junction diverges from the germline segment, which might be a read error. The J gene is TRBJ1-2, the V gene TRBV29-1; possibly TRBD1 for D (5 bases). Germline CDR1 SQVTM, CDR2 ANQGSEA. There are 14 residues in the CDR3. CDR3 sequence (DNA): TGCAGCGTTGACAGCGGGACGGGGTATAATGGCTACATCTTC. Translated: CSVDSGTGYNGYIF.

Comment on this clonotype: One junction end disagrees with the germline gene, perhaps due to a read error. V usage is TRBV11-3 and J usage is TRBJ2-2, with D maybe TRBD1 (6 bases). Germline assignment: CDR1 SGHNT and CDR2 YENEEA. This CDR3 contains 13 residues. The DNA of the CDR3 is TGTGCCAGCAACTTAGCCGGCCACAGGGAGTTGTTTTTT. Translation gives CASNLAGHRELFF.

Comments on this clonotype: A much larger clone sits a single nucleotide away, making a read error possible. The rearrangement joins TRBV20-1 to TRBJ2-1; D ambiguous. Germline CDR1 and CDR2: DFQATT and SNEGSKA (reference sequence). V was cut by 0 bases and J by 7 bases, with 13 bases left in between. The CDR3 covers 14 residues. In DNA form, the CDR3 reads TGCAGTGCTAGAGATTTCGAGCCCAGGAATGAGCAGTTCTTC. This sequence encodes CSARDFEPRNEQFF.

In the case of this clonotype: A read error may account for a junction end that differs from germline. V is TRBV6-2 or TRBV6-3 and J is TRBJ2-3, with D possibly matching TRBD2 (5 bases). Per the germline V gene, CDR1 is MNHEY and CDR2 is SVGEGT. The CDR3 has 14 residues. In DNA, the CDR3 is TGTACCAGCAGTTACCGGGAACCCACAGATACGCACTATTTT. Its translation: CTSSYREPTDTHYF.

The chain uses TRBV30 and TRBJ2-1; TRBD2 matches at 10 bases. Germline loops: CDR1 GTSNPN, CDR2 SVGIG (reference sequence). The CDR3 extends over 16 amino acids. CDR3 nucleotides: TGTACCTTGAGTAACGCCGCTAGCGGGGGTTACAATGAGCAGTTCTTC. The encoded protein is CTLSNAASGGYNEQFF.

A note on this clonotype: This may stem from a read error, because a much larger clone lies one nucleotide away. The CDR3 loop reads CASSDQAQGPGELFF. The CDR3 coding sequence is TGCGCCAGCAGCGACCAGGCCCAAGGGCCCGGGGAGCTGTTTTTT. This chain connects TRBV4-1 to TRBJ2-2, with D hard to call. CDR1 is MGHRA, CDR2 YSYEKL, per germline. The CDR3 consists of 15 residues. The germline V and J ends were trimmed by 5 bases and 6 bases, with 16 bases remaining between them.

Regarding this clonotype: The junction does not match germline at one end; this may be a read error. The V gene is TRBV10-3, the J gene TRBJ2-1; D remains ambiguous. Per the germline V gene, CDR1 is ENHRY and CDR2 is SYGVKD. The CDR3 spans 11 residues. CDR3 sequence (DNA): TGTGCCATCAGTGAAAGGAATGTGCAGTTATTC. Amino acids: CAISERNVQLF.